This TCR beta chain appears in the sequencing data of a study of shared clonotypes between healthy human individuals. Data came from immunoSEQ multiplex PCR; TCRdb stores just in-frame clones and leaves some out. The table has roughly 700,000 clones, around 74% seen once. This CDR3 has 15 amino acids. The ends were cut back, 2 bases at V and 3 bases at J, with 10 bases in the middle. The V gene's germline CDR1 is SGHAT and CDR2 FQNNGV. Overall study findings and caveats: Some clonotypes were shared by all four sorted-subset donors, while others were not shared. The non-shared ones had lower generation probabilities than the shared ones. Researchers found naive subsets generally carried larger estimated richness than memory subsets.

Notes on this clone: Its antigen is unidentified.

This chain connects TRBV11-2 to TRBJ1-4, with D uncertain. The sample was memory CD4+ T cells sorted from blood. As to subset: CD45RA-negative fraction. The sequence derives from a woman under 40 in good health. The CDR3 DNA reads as TGTGCCAGCAGCTTACAAGAGGGTTCTAATGAAAAACTGTTTTTT. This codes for CASSLQEGSNEKLFF.